A single sample is the source of the 23 T cell receptor beta chains below, sequenced in a study of blood T cell repertoires in COVID-19 (dated by TCRdb to about 2020). Receptor amplification or capture employed the immunoSEQ multiplex PCR assay. This is the immuneACCESS table as TCRdb keeps it, with only in-frame sequences that have V and J called. A part of the clones is gone; compared with another copy, unresolved V genes explain less than half, and the rest is unexplained. The sample profile shows roughly 430,000 clones; roughly 88% of them were found once. In total, the top ten clones hold roughly 1.4% of the sample. Sample: PBMCs or T cells enriched from blood (not recorded which). The receptors derive from a woman aged 18-30 years who had been exposed to COVID-19.

This clone is a singleton in its sample. The sample contains more than one DNA sequence encoding this CDR3. V gene TRBV4-3 combines with J gene TRBJ2-7; TRBD1 agrees at 9 bases. V dropped 1 base and J dropped 3; count of bases not matched to a gene: 1. Germline assignment: CDR1 LGHNA and CDR2 YSLEER. The CDR3 length is 14 residues. CDR3 amino acids: CASSQGQGDYEQYF. The CDR3 region has the DNA TGCGCCAGCAGCCAAGGACAGGGGGACTACGAGCAGTACTTC.

On this clone: Other DNA sequences in this specimen translate into the identical CDR3. The chain carries TRBV19 and TRBJ1-1; D gene unclear. CDR1 and CDR2 from the germline V gene are LNHDA and SQIVND (reference sequence). This CDR3 contains 12 residues. Between the trimmed V and J ends, which lost 4 bases and 2 bases, there was a span of 5 bases. The chain's CDR3 is CASSTGNTEAFF. The CDR3 DNA reads as TGTGCCAGTAGTACAGGAAACACTGAAGCTTTCTTT.

V usage is TRBV15 and J usage is TRBJ2-5; TRBD1 might be the D (7 bases). Trimming cost V 4 bases and J 1 base, with 16 bases left between them. CDR1 and CDR2 (germline): LNHNV, YYDKDF (reference sequence). The CDR3 contains 16 residues. CDR3 sequence (DNA): TGTGCCACCAGCACGTCCTCCCAGGGGGGCCAAGAGACCCAGTACTTC. As protein: CATSTSSQGGQETQYF.

The chain couples TRBV6-2 or TRBV6-3 to TRBJ1-2; no reliable D call. CDR1 MNHEY and CDR2 SVGEGT come from the germline V gene. Between the trimmed V and J ends, which lost 1 base and 3 bases, there was a span of 15 bases. This CDR3 comprises 16 residues. The DNA for the CDR3 is TGTGCCAGCAGTTACTTAATGGCAGATGAAGACTATGGCTACACCTTC. It encodes CASSYLMADEDYGYTF.

The chain is built from TRBV19 and TRBJ2-3; 7 nucleotides match TRBD2. The length of the CDR3 is 15 residues. Trimming removed 7 bases from V and 4 bases from J; junction bases left unmatched: 11. From germline, CDR1 is LNHDA and CDR2 SQIVND (reference sequence). CDR3 nucleotide sequence: TGTGCCAGTAATTTTAGGGAGGGTACGTCAGATACGCAGTATTTT. It translates to CASNFREGTSDTQYF.

This rearrangement joins TRBV12-3 or TRBV12-4 to TRBJ1-1, with D possibly matching TRBD1 (5 bases). With 3 bases removed from V and 3 bases from J, the gap between germline ends came to 8 bases. The CDR3 has 13 amino acids. CDR3 protein: CASSLVGDTEAFF. The CDR3, as DNA: TGTGCCAGCAGTTTGGTAGGGGACACTGAAGCTTTCTTT.

The chain recombines TRBV7-9 with TRBJ1-4, with 8 positions matching TRBD1. The CDR3 length is 15 residues. Germline CDR1 SEHNR, CDR2 FQNEAQ (reference sequence). V shed 5 bases, J shed 6 bases, and the junction held 8 bases outside the gene matches. For the CDR3, the DNA is TGTGCCAGCAGCCCAGGACAGGGAGTGGATGAAAAACTGTTTTTT. It encodes CASSPGQGVDEKLFF.

The rearrangement uses TRBV20-1 and TRBJ2-5, with a weak D call TRBD2 (5 bases). CDR3 length: 11 amino acids. In germline, CDR1 is DFQATT, CDR2 SNEGSKA (reference sequence). V lost 8 bases and J lost 4, with 11 bases in between. CDR3 sequence: CSTGEIETQYF. The CDR3 nucleotides read TGCAGTACCGGGGAAATAGAGACCCAGTACTTC.

J is TRBJ1-1 and V is TRBV19; D is possibly TRBD1 (6 bases). The CDR3 has 14 amino acids. The germline gives CDR1 LNHDA, CDR2 SQIVND (reference sequence). Trimming left V 3 bases short and J 1 base short, with 9 bases between. CDR3 nucleotides: TGTGCCAGTAGTATGGGACACCAGAACACTGAAGCTTTCTTT. Its translation: CASSMGHQNTEAFF.

This clone has only one observation. V is TRBV7-3 and J is TRBJ1-2, with D possibly TRBD1 on 5 matching bases. Looked up from germline, CDR1 is SGHTA and CDR2 is FQGTGA. V lost 5 bases, J lost 7 bases, and 26 bases lay in between. This CDR3 has 17 amino acids. The CDR3 spells CASSHTARGGPGGGYTF. The CDR3 DNA reads as TGTGCCAGCAGCCACACCGCCCGGGGAGGGCCGGGGGGTGGCTACACCTTC.

The chain employs TRBV6-5 and TRBJ1-2; tentatively, D is TRBD1 (6 bases). V was cut by 0 bases and J by 8 bases, with 10 bases left in between. Germline V gives CDR1 MNHEY, CDR2 SVGAGI. This CDR3 is 13 amino acids long. This chain's CDR3 is CASSYSVTGGYTF. CDR3 DNA sequence: TGTGCCAGCAGTTACTCGGTTACAGGGGGCTACACCTTC.

The chain employs TRBV4-1 and TRBJ2-7; a weak D match, TRBD2 (6 bases). This CDR3 spans 15 amino acids. Germline CDR1 is MGHRA and CDR2 is YSYEKL. The V end was cut by 2 bases, the J end by 0 bases, with 11 bases between. The CDR3 region is CASSQTLAPSYEQYF. The CDR3 DNA follows: TGCGCCAGCAGCCAAACTCTAGCGCCCTCCTACGAGCAGTACTTC.

This chain links TRBV9 with TRBJ2-1; D possibly corresponds to TRBD2 (6 bases). Deletions cut 2 bases from V and 9 bases from J, with 12 bases between. CDR3 length equals 13 residues. Looked up from germline, CDR1 is SGDLS and CDR2 is YYNGEE. CDR3 in DNA: TGTGCCAGCAGCGTCGGGGGTATCGGTGAGCAGTTCTTC. Protein: CASSVGGIGEQFF.

The chain combines TRBV15 with TRBJ2-7, with D possibly being TRBD2 (6 bases). CDR3 size: 15 residues. Per germline, CDR1 LNHNV and CDR2 YYDKDF (reference sequence). Trimming left V 4 bases short and J 0 bases short, with 13 bases between. This chain's CDR3 is CATSIEEGSSYEQYF. As DNA, the CDR3 is TGTGCCACCAGCATCGAGGAGGGTAGCTCCTACGAGCAGTACTTC.

This clone was seen only once. V is TRBV28 and J is TRBJ1-2; D is unresolved. The CDR3 loop spans 14 amino acids. Trimming took off 4 bases at V and 2 bases at J, with 11 bases between the two ends. Germline-derived CDR1 and CDR2 are MDHEN and SYDVKM. The chain's CDR3 is CASSSGSTNYGYTF. DNA for the CDR3: TGTGCCAGCAGTTCGGGGAGTACCAACTATGGCTACACCTTC.

The sample holds one count of this clone. This chain connects TRBV5-5 to TRBJ1-5; 8 bases align to TRBD1. V gave up 2 bases and J gave up 3 bases; unmatched junction bases: 4. Germline lookup yields CDR1 SGHKS and CDR2 YYEKEE (reference sequence). CDR3 length: 15 residues. DNA of the CDR3: TGTGCCAGCAGCTTTCAACAGGGGGTCAATCAGCCCCAGCATTTT. The encoded protein is CASSFQQGVNQPQHF.

V gene TRBV7-9 combines with J gene TRBJ1-4; the D gene is possibly TRBD1 (6 bases). This CDR3 comprises 14 residues. V gave up 10 bases and J gave up 4 bases, with 16 bases separating them. The V gene's germline CDR1 is SEHNR and CDR2 FQNEAQ (reference sequence). DNA for the CDR3: TGTGCCACCACCCCGTGGGACATTAATGAAAAACTGTTTTTT. This gives the protein CATTPWDINEKLFF.

The chain employs TRBV7-8 and TRBJ2-3; D is unresolved. V shed 5 bases and J shed 3 bases, with 6 bases lying between them. The CDR3 consists of 12 residues. Germline loops: CDR1 SGHVS, CDR2 FQNEAQ. The CDR3 DNA sequence: TGTGCCAGCAGCCCCAGTACAGATACGCAGTATTTT. This encodes CASSPSTDTQYF.

This chain connects TRBV7-2 to TRBJ2-7; D perhaps matches TRBD2 (6 bases). This CDR3 contains 15 residues. V dropped 5 bases and J dropped 3 bases, with 17 bases sitting between them. Germline CDR1 SGHTA, CDR2 FQGNSA. The CDR3 loop is CASSPLLGLLYEQYF. The CDR3 nucleotides read TGTGCCAGCAGCCCATTGCTCGGACTACTCTACGAGCAGTACTTC.

With respect to this clone: At one boundary the junction diverges from the germline segment, which might be a read error. V gene TRBV19 combines with J gene TRBJ1-3; D gene uncertain. CDR3 size: 16 residues. In germline, CDR1 is LNHDA, CDR2 SQIVND (reference sequence). This CDR3 is CASRIGEDLRGNTIYF. Written as DNA, the CDR3 is TGTGCCAGTAGAATAGGCGAGGACTTACGGGGAAACACCATATATTTT.

The chain links TRBV2 to TRBJ2-1, with D possibly being TRBD2 (6 bases). Per germline, CDR1 SNHLY and CDR2 FYNNEI. V lost 7 bases and J lost 0, with 10 bases in between. This CDR3 is 14 amino acids long. The CDR3 DNA reads as TGTGCCAGCACTGGGGGGAACTCCTACAATGAGCAGTTCTTC. Its translation: CASTGGNSYNEQFF.

This chain links TRBV2 with TRBJ1-2, with D unclear. V gave up 2 bases and J gave up 0 bases, with 7 bases separating them. This CDR3 contains 14 residues. Germline V gives CDR1 SNHLY, CDR2 FYNNEI. CDR3 sequence reads: CASSESGSNYGYTF. The CDR3 coding sequence is TGTGCCAGCAGTGAATCAGGATCTAACTATGGCTACACCTTC.

This clone was seen only a few times. The chain couples TRBV18 to TRBJ1-4; D possibly corresponds to TRBD1 (6 bases). The CDR3 spans 16 residues. V was trimmed by 3 bases and J by 6 bases, leaving 17 bases between them. Germline lookup yields CDR1 KGHSH and CDR2 LQKENI. The CDR3 loop reads CASSPNRQGMDEKLFF. CDR3 coding DNA: TGTGCCAGCTCACCGAACAGGCAGGGGATGGATGAAAAACTGTTTTTT.